The 18 T cell receptor beta chains given below trace back to one sample, sequenced in a study of blood T cell repertoires in COVID-19. Libraries were prepared by immunoSEQ multiplex PCR; TCRdb keeps only in-frame clonotypes and omits some of them. The top ten clones hold about a tenth of a sample with approximately 130,000 clones, under 85% of them seen once. What was sequenced was peripheral blood. The receptors here all came from a man aged 35-49 years with active or convalescent COVID-19.

This rearrangement joins TRBV5-6 to TRBJ1-6; D gene uncertain. V lost 0 bases to trimming and J lost 0 bases, with 4 bases between them. The V gene's germline CDR1 is SGHDT and CDR2 YYEEEE. This CDR3 is built from 15 residues. The CDR3 DNA follows: TGTGCCAGCAGCTTGGGTAGCTCCTATAATTCACCCCTCCACTTT. Encoded protein: CASSLGSSYNSPLHF.

This clone was detected a few times. The V gene is TRBV24-1, the J gene TRBJ1-5; TRBD1 aligns across 12 bases. The CDR3 has 20 residues. Per the germline V gene, CDR1 is KGHDR and CDR2 is SFDVKD. The ends lost 1 base at V and 1 base at J; junction bases unmatched: 10. The CDR3 loop reads CATSDFGDRGRRRSNQPQHF. DNA of the CDR3: TGTGCCACCAGTGATTTCGGGGACAGGGGGCGCCGGAGGAGCAATCAGCCCCAGCATTTT.

The V call is TRBV6-1, the J call TRBJ2-5; 12 nucleotides line up with TRBD2. In germline, CDR1 is MNHNS, CDR2 SASEGT. V lost 3 bases and J lost 5; bases outside the gene matches: 4. CDR3 size: 15 residues. This chain's CDR3 is CASSDNTSGGETQYF. The CDR3 region has the DNA TGTGCCAGCAGTGACAACACTAGCGGGGGGGAGACCCAGTACTTC.

The genes are TRBV5-1 and TRBJ2-7; D is ambiguous. Per the germline V gene, CDR1 is SGHRS and CDR2 is YFSETQ. The V end was cut by 5 bases, the J end by 0 bases, with 9 bases between. The CDR3 extends over 13 amino acids. The chain's CDR3 is CASSSGSSYEQYF. The CDR3, as DNA: TGCGCCAGCAGTTCAGGATCCTCCTACGAGCAGTACTTC.

The J gene is TRBJ2-3, the V gene TRBV18; D gene ambiguous. Deletions cut 4 bases from V and 6 bases from J, with 8 bases between. The germline V gene has CDR1 KGHSH and CDR2 LQKENI. The CDR3 totals 12 residues. The chain's CDR3 is CASSQSVDTQYF. CDR3 bases: TGTGCCAGCTCACAGTCGGTGGATACGCAGTATTTT.

This chain uses TRBV12-5 with TRBJ1-5; 10 bases align to TRBD1. The CDR3 loop spans 14 amino acids. The ends lost 1 base at V and 6 bases at J; junction bases unmatched: 0. Germline V gene lookup returns CDR1 LGHNT and CDR2 FRNRAP. This CDR3 reads CASGLGDRGQPQHF. The CDR3, as DNA: TGTGCTAGTGGTTTGGGGGACAGGGGTCAGCCCCAGCATTTT.

The chain is built from TRBV6-5 and TRBJ2-3, with a weak D call TRBD1 (5 bases). The germline V and J ends were trimmed by 2 bases and 4 bases, with 10 bases remaining between them. The CDR3 has 14 amino acids. Germline V gives CDR1 MNHEY, CDR2 SVGAGI. The CDR3 loop is CASSYRGIADTQYF. The CDR3 nucleotides are TGTGCCAGCAGTTACAGGGGAATCGCAGATACGCAGTATTTT.

This clone was seen a few times. The chain combines TRBV10-3 with TRBJ2-7; TRBD1 might be the D (6 bases). Germline V gene sequence: CDR1 ENHRY, CDR2 SYGVKD. V was pared by 10 bases and J by 5 bases, with 24 bases between. The CDR3 runs 15 residues. CDR3 coding DNA: TGTGCCACCAAAGGACAGTTAGTTAACGAGAACGAGCAGTACTTC. It specifies CATKGQLVNENEQYF.

The rearrangement links TRBV6-2 or TRBV6-3 to TRBJ2-1; 12 bases are shared with TRBD2. CDR1 is MNHEY and CDR2 is SVGEGT in the germline V gene. This CDR3 contains 15 residues. The V gene end was trimmed by 3 bases and the J gene end by 7 bases; junction bases not matched to a gene: 4. The CDR3 sequence: CASSYLGTSGNEQFF. For the CDR3, the DNA is TGTGCCAGCAGTTATCTGGGGACTAGCGGGAATGAGCAGTTCTTC.

In its sample, this clone was seen a few times. This chain uses TRBV18 with TRBJ2-7; perhaps TRBD1 as D (6 bases). The CDR3 has 15 amino acids. Trimming took off 3 bases at V and 0 bases at J, with 12 bases between the two ends. Germline V gene lookup returns CDR1 KGHSH and CDR2 LQKENI. In DNA form, the CDR3 reads TGTGCCAGCTCACCCGGACAGTTGGGCTCCTACGAGCAGTACTTC. Translated, it gives CASSPGQLGSYEQYF. The full variable domain, in which reference TRBV18 and TRBJ2-7 provide the parts outside the CDR3, is NAGVMQNPRHLVRRRGQEARLRCSPMKGHSHVYWYRQLPEEGLKFMVYLQKENIIDESGMPKERFSAEFPKEGPSILRIQQVVRGDSAAYFCASSPGQLGSYEQYFGPGTRLTVT.

The table lists this clone with a count of one. The CDR3 loop reads CASSQEEGQGWNEQFF. The DNA for the CDR3 is TGTGCCAGCAGCCAAGAAGAGGGACAGGGTTGGAATGAGCAGTTCTTC. The V call is TRBV4-2, the J call TRBJ2-1; 9 positions agree with TRBD1. V lost 0 bases, J lost 7 bases, and 7 bases stayed unmatched. Germline CDR1 and CDR2: LGHNA and YNFKEQ. This CDR3 is built from 16 residues.

The table lists this clone with a few counts. This sequence joins TRBV5-1 and TRBJ1-6; TRBD1 agrees at 9 bases. Germline CDR1 and CDR2: SGHRS and YFSETQ. V gave up 3 bases and J gave up 10 bases; unmatched junction bases: 8. The CDR3 sequence is 15 residues long. CDR3 protein: CASSSATGGSSPLHF. The CDR3 DNA sequence: TGCGCCAGCAGCTCGGCGACAGGGGGGAGCTCACCCCTCCACTTT.

Turning to this clone: No DNA is shown, since the ends of the CDR3 on it are uncertain; the CDR3 is the one TCRdb lists. Additional DNA sequences in this sample encode the identical CDR3. The chain uses TRBV21-1 and TRBJ1-2. TRBV21-1 is flagged as a pseudogene. The CDR3 spans 18 residues, counting both ends. CDR3 sequence reads: CASSLFAPGNRGIYGYTF.

The V gene is TRBV7-6, the J gene TRBJ2-7; D not certain. Germline loops: CDR1 SGHVS, CDR2 FNYEAQ. V was cut by 5 bases and J by 0 bases, with 8 bases left in between. This CDR3 region has 13 residues. Here the CDR3 reads CASSPPSSYEQYF. CDR3 DNA: TGTGCCAGCAGCCCTCCGAGCTCCTACGAGCAGTACTTC.

The CDR3 nucleotides are TGTGCCTCCAGAAGGAGCCAGGGTAACACCGGGGAGCTGTTTTTT. It is translated as CASRRSQGNTGELFF. The V call is TRBV2, the J call TRBJ2-2, with D maybe TRBD1 (5 bases). The CDR3 has 15 residues. V lost 11 bases and J 2 bases, leaving 18 bases between the germline ends. Germline CDR1 SNHLY, CDR2 FYNNEI.

J is TRBJ2-7 and V is TRBV6-5, with TRBD1 matching 7 bases. Germline values: CDR1 MNHEY, CDR2 SVGAGI. Trimming took 8 bases from V and 6 from J; bases not matched to a gene: 13. The CDR3 loop spans 14 amino acids. In DNA form, the CDR3 reads TGTGCCAGCTGGATGAGACAGGGCATCAGCGAGCAGTACTTC. Protein: CASWMRQGISEQYF.

The rearrangement uses TRBV7-8 and TRBJ2-5; 7 bases map to TRBD1. Germline loops: CDR1 SGHVS, CDR2 FQNEAQ. CDR3 length equals 14 residues. Unmatched junction bases numbered 4, after V lost 5 bases and J lost 1 base. The CDR3 bases are TGTGCCAGCAGCCCCGGGACAGTCCAAGAGACCCAGTACTTC. Translating gives CASSPGTVQETQYF.

This chain uses TRBV5-4 with TRBJ2-1; D not resolved. V shed 0 bases and J shed 3 bases, with 13 bases lying between them. CDR1 SGHNT and CDR2 YYREEE come from the germline V gene (reference sequence). This CDR3 has 16 amino acids. For the CDR3, the DNA is TGTGCCAGCAGCTTGGGGAGTGGTGCGATCTACAATGAGCAGTTCTTC. Protein sequence: CASSLGSGAIYNEQFF.